The 17 T cell receptor beta chains presented below share a single source sample, sequenced in a study of shared clonotypes between healthy human individuals. TCRdb's copy holds only in-frame clones and misses some; the assay was immunoSEQ multiplex PCR. The table shows roughly 1,100,000 clones, with approximately 76% occurring only once. The sequencing input was memory CD4+ T cells sorted from blood. This sample's subset: CD45RA-negative fraction. Receptors originate from a man aged 18 to 30 in good health.

This clone has just a few counts. The chain uses TRBV4-1 and TRBJ1-1; no clear D gene. The V end was cut by 3 bases, the J end by 1 base, with 12 bases between. The CDR3 totals 15 residues. Germline-derived CDR1 and CDR2 are MGHRA and YSYEKL. This CDR3 reads CASSHDEWPNTEAFF. The DNA for the CDR3 is TGCGCCAGCAGCCATGACGAGTGGCCGAACACTGAAGCTTTCTTT.

The chain has TRBV5-3 and TRBJ2-7; D uncertain. TRBV5-3 is filed as an ORF, its function uncertain. The V and J ends lost 3 bases and 4 bases respectively, with 20 bases between them. This CDR3 has 16 residues. The CDR3 DNA reads as TGTGCCAGAAGCTCGCCAAAGGGTCATAAGGGATACGAGCAGTACTTC. Its translation: CARSSPKGHKGYEQYF.

This clone was detected only once. This chain joins TRBV10-3 and TRBJ1-2, with TRBD1 as a possible D gene (5 bases). Germline loops: CDR1 ENHRY, CDR2 SYGVKD. V was shortened by 0 bases and J by 3 bases, with 11 bases between the two germline ends. The CDR3 is made up of 15 amino acids. This chain's CDR3 is CAISESGAGDYGYTF. Written as DNA, the CDR3 is TGTGCCATCAGTGAGTCTGGGGCGGGGGACTATGGCTACACCTTC.

This chain links TRBV15 with TRBJ2-7; no firm D call. CDR3 size: 13 residues. Germline CDR1 and CDR2: LNHNV and YYDKDF (reference sequence). V was trimmed by 0 bases and J by 4 bases, leaving 7 bases between them. This CDR3 reads CATSRDPRYEQYF. CDR3 DNA: TGTGCCACCAGCAGAGATCCCAGATACGAGCAGTACTTC. Drawing the rest from reference TRBV15 and TRBJ2-7, the complete variable domain is DAMVIQNPRYQVTQFGKPVTLSCSQTLNHNVMYWYQQKSSQAPKLLFHYYDKDFNNEADTPDNFQSRRPNTSFCFLDIRSPGLGDTAMYLCATSRDPRYEQYFGPGTRLTVT.

This clone was observed a handful of times. The V gene is TRBV19, the J gene TRBJ1-1; a possible D gene is TRBD1 (5 bases). The germline V and J ends were trimmed by 1 base and 1 base, with 19 bases remaining between them. In germline, CDR1 is LNHDA, CDR2 SQIVND (reference sequence). The CDR3 sequence is 18 residues long. The CDR3 reads CASSIVNQGRGRNTEAFF. In DNA form, the CDR3 reads TGTGCCAGTAGTATAGTAAATCAGGGTAGAGGTCGGAACACTGAAGCTTTCTTT.

The gene calls are TRBV4-1 and TRBJ2-3, with a weak D call TRBD2 (5 bases). CDR3 length: 16 amino acids. Trimming pared 2 bases from V and 7 bases from J, leaving 19 bases between. The V gene's germline CDR1 is MGHRA and CDR2 YSYEKL. Here the CDR3 DNA reads TGCGCCAGCAGCCAAAGTCGAGGGCTCACCTCAAATACGCAGTATTTT. Protein product: CASSQSRGLTSNTQYF.

V usage is TRBV5-4 and J usage is TRBJ1-6, with D maybe TRBD1 (6 bases). The V end was cut by 6 bases, the J end by 5 bases, with 12 bases between. CDR1 and CDR2 (germline): SGHNT, YYREEE (reference sequence). The CDR3 has 14 amino acids. CDR3 coding DNA: TGTGCCAGCACCGAACAGGGTCATAATTCACCCCTCCACTTT. This translates into CASTEQGHNSPLHF.

The gene calls are TRBV6-5 and TRBJ2-7; D call uncertain. CDR3 length: 14 amino acids. V shed 2 bases and J shed 5 bases, with 13 bases lying between them. Germline lookup yields CDR1 MNHEY and CDR2 SVGAGI. This CDR3 reads CASSYGSINNEQYF. CDR3 DNA: TGTGCCAGCAGTTACGGGTCCATCAACAACGAGCAGTACTTC.

V usage is TRBV15 and J usage is TRBJ1-6; no definite D call. This CDR3 has 12 amino acids. The V gene's germline CDR1 is LNHNV and CDR2 YYDKDF (reference sequence). V was pared by 3 bases and J by 7 bases, with 4 bases between. CDR3 protein: CATSRGNSPLHF. The CDR3 nucleotides are TGTGCCACCAGCAGGGGAAATTCACCCCTCCACTTT. The full variable domain, in which reference TRBV15 and TRBJ1-6 provide the parts outside the CDR3, is DAMVIQNPRYQVTQFGKPVTLSCSQTLNHNVMYWYQQKSSQAPKLLFHYYDKDFNNEADTPDNFQSRRPNTSFCFLDIRSPGLGDTAMYLCATSRGNSPLHFGNGTRLTVT.

The chain uses TRBV2 and TRBJ1-4; D perhaps matches TRBD1 (5 bases). The CDR3 runs to 16 residues. The germline V gene has CDR1 SNHLY and CDR2 FYNNEI. Trimming cost V 6 bases and J 7 bases, with 21 bases left between them. The CDR3 region has the DNA TGTGCCAGCAGCTATAGGTCGCTGGGGGAAAGTGAAAAACTGTTTTTT. It translates to CASSYRSLGESEKLFF.

This chain's CDR3 is CASSDDRNTGELFF. The CDR3 nucleotides read TGTGCCAGCAGCGATGACAGGAACACCGGGGAGCTGTTTTTT. The rearrangement uses TRBV27 and TRBJ2-2; a possible D gene is TRBD1 (5 bases). Germline V gives CDR1 MNHEY, CDR2 SMNVEV (reference sequence). The CDR3 loop spans 14 amino acids. V lost 6 bases, J lost 1 base, and 9 bases lay in between.

This clone has a single count. Other DNA sequences in this sample translate to the same CDR3. The rearrangement links TRBV28 to TRBJ1-2, with 7 bases aligning to TRBD1. The ends lost 4 bases at V and 2 bases at J; junction bases unmatched: 7. Per germline, CDR1 MDHEN and CDR2 SYDVKM. The CDR3 is 15 amino acids. Here the CDR3 DNA reads TGTGCCAGCAGTTCCCCAACAGGGGCGAACTATGGCTACACCTTC. This codes for CASSSPTGANYGYTF.

J is TRBJ2-5 and V is TRBV6-1; 8 nucleotides align to TRBD2. The CDR3 consists of 14 residues. Germline lookup yields CDR1 MNHNS and CDR2 SASEGT. V lost 7 bases to trimming and J lost 4 bases; unmatched junction nucleotides: 8. The CDR3 loop reads CASTAGGGVETQYF. The CDR3 DNA is TGTGCCAGCACCGCGGGGGGAGGGGTAGAGACCCAGTACTTC.

The chain is built from TRBV15 and TRBJ2-3; D is uncertain. The CDR3 length is 19 residues. V gave up 0 bases and J gave up 0 bases, with 19 bases separating them. Germline CDR1 reads LNHNV; CDR2 reads YYDKDF (reference sequence). The CDR3 sequence is CATSRDPLAGRFSTDTQYF. In DNA, the CDR3 is TGTGCCACCAGCAGAGATCCCCTCGCAGGACGGTTTAGCACAGATACGCAGTATTTT.

The V gene is TRBV19, the J gene TRBJ1-2; 8 positions match TRBD1. This CDR3 contains 15 residues. Per germline, CDR1 LNHDA and CDR2 SQIVND (reference sequence). Losses at the gene ends were 3 bases for V and 0 bases for J; bases not matched to a gene: 3. The CDR3 DNA reads as TGTGCCAGTAGTATCACGGACAGGGCTAACTATGGCTACACCTTC. Residues: CASSITDRANYGYTF.

This chain uses TRBV6-1 with TRBJ1-4; D gene uncertain. The CDR3 has 15 amino acids. The germline V and J ends were trimmed by 5 bases and 8 bases, with 18 bases remaining between them. The germline V gene has CDR1 MNHNS and CDR2 SASEGT. The CDR3 here is CASSPNSGRLEKLFF. In DNA, the CDR3 is TGTGCCAGCAGTCCCAACTCCGGACGGTTAGAAAAACTGTTTTTT.

The genes are TRBV21-1 and TRBJ2-7. TRBV21-1 is labeled a pseudogene. The CDR3 has 17 residues. DNA for the CDR3: TGTGCCAGCAGCAAAGAGCGAAGGGCGAGGCCAATAGACGAGCAGTACTTC. Translated: CASSKERRARPIDEQYF.